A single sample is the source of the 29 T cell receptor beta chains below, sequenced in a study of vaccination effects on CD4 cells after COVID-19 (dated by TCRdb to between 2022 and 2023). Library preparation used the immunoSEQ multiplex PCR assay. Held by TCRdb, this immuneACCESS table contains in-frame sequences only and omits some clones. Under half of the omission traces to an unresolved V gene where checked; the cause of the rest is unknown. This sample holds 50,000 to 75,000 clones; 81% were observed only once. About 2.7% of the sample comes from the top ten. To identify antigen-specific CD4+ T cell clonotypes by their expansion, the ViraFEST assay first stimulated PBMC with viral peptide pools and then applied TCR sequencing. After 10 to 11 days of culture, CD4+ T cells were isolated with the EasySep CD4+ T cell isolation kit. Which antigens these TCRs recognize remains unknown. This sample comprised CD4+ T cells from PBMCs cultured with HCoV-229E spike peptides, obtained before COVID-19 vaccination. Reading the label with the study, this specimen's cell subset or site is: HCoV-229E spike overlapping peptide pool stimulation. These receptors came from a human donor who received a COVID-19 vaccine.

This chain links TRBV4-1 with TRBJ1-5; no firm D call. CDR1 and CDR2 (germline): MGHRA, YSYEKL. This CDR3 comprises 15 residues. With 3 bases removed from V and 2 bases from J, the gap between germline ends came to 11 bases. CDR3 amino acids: CASSQDRTRNQPQHF. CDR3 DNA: TGCGCCAGCAGCCAGGATCGGACCCGCAATCAGCCCCAGCATTTT.

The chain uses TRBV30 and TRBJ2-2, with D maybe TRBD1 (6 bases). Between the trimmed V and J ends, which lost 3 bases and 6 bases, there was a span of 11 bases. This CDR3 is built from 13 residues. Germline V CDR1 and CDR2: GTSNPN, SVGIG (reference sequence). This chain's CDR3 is CAWRQQGAGELFF. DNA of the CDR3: TGTGCCTGGAGACAACAGGGTGCCGGGGAGCTGTTTTTT. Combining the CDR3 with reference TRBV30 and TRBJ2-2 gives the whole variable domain SQTIHQWPATLVQPVGSPLSLECTVEGTSNPNLYWYRQAAGRGLQLLFYSVGIGQISSEVPQNLSASRPQDRQFILSSKKLLLSDSGFYLCAWRQQGAGELFFGEGSRLTVL.

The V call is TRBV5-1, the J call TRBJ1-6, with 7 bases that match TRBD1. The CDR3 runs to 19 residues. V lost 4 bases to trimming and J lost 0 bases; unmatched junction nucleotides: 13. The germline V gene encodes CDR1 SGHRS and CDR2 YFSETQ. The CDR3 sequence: CASSSGTAYPSSYNSPLHF. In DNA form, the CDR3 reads TGCGCCAGCAGCAGCGGGACAGCGTACCCTAGCTCCTATAATTCACCCCTCCACTTT.

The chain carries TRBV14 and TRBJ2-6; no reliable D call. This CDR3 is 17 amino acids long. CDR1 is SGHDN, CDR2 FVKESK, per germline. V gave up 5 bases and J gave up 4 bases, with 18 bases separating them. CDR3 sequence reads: CASSEIKGAPGANVLTF. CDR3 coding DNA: TGTGCCAGCAGCGAGATTAAGGGCGCACCCGGGGCCAACGTCCTGACTTTC.

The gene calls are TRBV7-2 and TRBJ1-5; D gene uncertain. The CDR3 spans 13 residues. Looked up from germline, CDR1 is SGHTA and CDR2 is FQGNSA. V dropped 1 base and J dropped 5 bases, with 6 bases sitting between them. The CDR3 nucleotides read TGTGCCAGCAGCTTAGTTGGGGATCAGCCCCAGCATTTT. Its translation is CASSLVGDQPQHF. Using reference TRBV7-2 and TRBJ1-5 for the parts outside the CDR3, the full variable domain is GAGVSQSPSNKVTEKGKDVELRCDPISGHTALYWYRQSLGQGLEFLIYFQGNSAPDKSGLPSDRFSAERTGGSVSTLTIQRTQQEDSAVYLCASSLVGDQPQHFGDGTRLSIL.

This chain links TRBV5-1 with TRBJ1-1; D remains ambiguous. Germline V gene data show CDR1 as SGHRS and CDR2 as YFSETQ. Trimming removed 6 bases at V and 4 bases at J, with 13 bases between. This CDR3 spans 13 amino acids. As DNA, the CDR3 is TGCGCCAGCACCGATGACGGTGGCACTGAAGCTTTCTTT. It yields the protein CASTDDGGTEAFF.

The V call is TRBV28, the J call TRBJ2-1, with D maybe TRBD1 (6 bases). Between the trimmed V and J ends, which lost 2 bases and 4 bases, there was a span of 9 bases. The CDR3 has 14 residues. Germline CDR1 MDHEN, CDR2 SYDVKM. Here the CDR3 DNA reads TGTGCCAGCAGTTTAACCGACAGGTACAATGAGCAGTTCTTC. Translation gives CASSLTDRYNEQFF.

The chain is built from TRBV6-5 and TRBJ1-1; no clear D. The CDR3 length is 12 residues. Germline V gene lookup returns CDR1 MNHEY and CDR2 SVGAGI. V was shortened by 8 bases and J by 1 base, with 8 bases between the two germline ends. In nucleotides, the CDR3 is TGTGCCAGCGTCCGCGGGAACACTGAAGCTTTCTTT. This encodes CASVRGNTEAFF.

The CDR3 reads CASSPQGARGQPQHF. CDR3 DNA: TGCGCCAGCAGCCCCCAAGGGGCCCGCGGTCAGCCCCAGCATTTT. The gene calls are TRBV4-1 and TRBJ1-5, with D possibly matching TRBD1 (5 bases). The V gene's germline CDR1 is MGHRA and CDR2 YSYEKL. This CDR3 is 15 amino acids long. Deletions cut 4 bases from V and 6 bases from J, with 16 bases between.

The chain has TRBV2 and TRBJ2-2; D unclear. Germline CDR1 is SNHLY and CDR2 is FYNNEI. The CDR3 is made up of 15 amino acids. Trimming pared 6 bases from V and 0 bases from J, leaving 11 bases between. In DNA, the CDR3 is TGTGCCAGCAGCGCGTCGTCCTCGAACACCGGGGAGCTGTTTTTT. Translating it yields CASSASSSNTGELFF.

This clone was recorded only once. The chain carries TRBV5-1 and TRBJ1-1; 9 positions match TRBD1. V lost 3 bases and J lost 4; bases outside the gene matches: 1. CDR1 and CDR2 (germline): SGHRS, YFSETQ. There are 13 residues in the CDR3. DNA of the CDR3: TGCGCCAGCAGCTGGGGACAGGGCACTGAAGCTTTCTTT. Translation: CASSWGQGTEAFF.

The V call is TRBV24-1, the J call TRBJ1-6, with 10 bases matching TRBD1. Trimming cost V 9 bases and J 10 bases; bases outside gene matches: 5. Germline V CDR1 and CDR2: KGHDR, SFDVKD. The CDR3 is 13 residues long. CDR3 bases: TGTGCCACCCGCGGGACAGGGGACTCACCCCTCCACTTT. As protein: CATRGTGDSPLHF.

Here the CDR3 DNA reads TGTGCCAGCAACCGAGCGACCGCCTTGAACACTGAAGCTTTCTTT. Encoded protein: CASNRATALNTEAFF. The gene calls are TRBV6-5 and TRBJ1-1; D not resolved. CDR1 and CDR2 from the germline V gene are MNHEY and SVGAGI. V was clipped by 7 bases and J by 0 bases, with 15 bases between them. The CDR3 loop spans 15 amino acids.

CDR3 protein: CRQRRGGWRYEQYV. CDR3 in DNA: TGTCGTCAAAGGCGGGGAGGTTGGAGATACGAGCAGTACGTC. J is TRBJ2-7 and V is TRBV21-1; TRBD2, the table's D call, lacks a check against the DNA. TRBV21-1 is a pseudogene locus. The CDR3 has 14 amino acids.

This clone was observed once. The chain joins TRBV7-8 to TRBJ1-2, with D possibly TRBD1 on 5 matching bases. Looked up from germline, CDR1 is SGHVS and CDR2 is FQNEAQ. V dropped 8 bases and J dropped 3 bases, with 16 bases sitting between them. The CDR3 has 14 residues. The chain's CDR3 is CASVPGGLDYGYTF. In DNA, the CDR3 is TGTGCCAGCGTCCCCGGGGGTCTAGACTATGGCTACACCTTC. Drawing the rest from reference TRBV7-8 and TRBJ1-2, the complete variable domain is GAGVSQSPRYKVAKRGQDVALRCDPISGHVSLFWYQQALGQGPEFLTYFQNEAQLDKSGLPSDRFFAERPEGSVSTLKIQRTQQEDSAVYLCASVPGGLDYGYTFGSGTRLTVV.

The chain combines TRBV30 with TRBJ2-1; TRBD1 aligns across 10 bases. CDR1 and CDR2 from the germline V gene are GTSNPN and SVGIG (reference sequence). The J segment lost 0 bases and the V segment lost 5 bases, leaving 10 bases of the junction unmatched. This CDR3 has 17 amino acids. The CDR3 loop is CAWRGGGQGSSYNEQFF. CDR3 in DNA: TGTGCCTGGCGGGGAGGGGGACAGGGGAGCTCCTACAATGAGCAGTTCTTC.

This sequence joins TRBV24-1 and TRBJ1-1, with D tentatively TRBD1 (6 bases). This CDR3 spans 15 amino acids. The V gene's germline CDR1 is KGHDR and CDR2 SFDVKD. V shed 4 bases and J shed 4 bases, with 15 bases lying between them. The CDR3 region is CATSDKGDWGTEAFF. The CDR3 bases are TGTGCCACCAGTGACAAGGGGGATTGGGGCACTGAAGCTTTCTTT.

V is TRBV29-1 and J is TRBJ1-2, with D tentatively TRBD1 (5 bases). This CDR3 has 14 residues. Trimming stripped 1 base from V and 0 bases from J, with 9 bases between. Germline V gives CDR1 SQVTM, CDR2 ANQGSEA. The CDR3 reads CSVEVWDSNYGYTF. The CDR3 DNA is TGCAGCGTTGAAGTGTGGGACTCTAACTATGGCTACACCTTC.

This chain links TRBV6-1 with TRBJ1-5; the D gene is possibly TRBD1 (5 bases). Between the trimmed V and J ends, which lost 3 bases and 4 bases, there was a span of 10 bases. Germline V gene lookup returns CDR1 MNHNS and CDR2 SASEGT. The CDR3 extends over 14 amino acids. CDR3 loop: CASSDGAPNQPQHF. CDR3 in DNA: TGTGCCAGCAGTGACGGGGCCCCGAATCAGCCCCAGCATTTT.

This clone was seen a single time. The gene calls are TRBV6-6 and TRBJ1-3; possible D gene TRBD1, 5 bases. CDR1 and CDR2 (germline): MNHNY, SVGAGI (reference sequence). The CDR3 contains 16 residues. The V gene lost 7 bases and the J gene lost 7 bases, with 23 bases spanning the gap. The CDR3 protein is CASTRGTGTTGNTIYF. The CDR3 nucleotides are TGTGCCAGCACCCGGGGAACGGGGACGACGGGGAACACCATATATTTT.

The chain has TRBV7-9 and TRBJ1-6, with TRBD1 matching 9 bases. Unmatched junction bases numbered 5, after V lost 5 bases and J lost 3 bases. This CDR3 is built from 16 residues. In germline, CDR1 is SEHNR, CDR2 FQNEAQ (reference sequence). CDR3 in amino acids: CASSGGTGSYNSPLHF. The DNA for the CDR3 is TGTGCCAGCAGCGGTGGGACAGGGAGCTATAATTCACCCCTCCACTTT. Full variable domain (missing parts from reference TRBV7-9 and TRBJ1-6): DTGVSQNPRHKITKRGQNVTFRCDPISEHNRLYWYRQTLGQGPEFLTYFQNEAQLEKSRLLSDRFSAERPKGSFSTLEIQRTEQGDSAMYLCASSGGTGSYNSPLHFGNGTRLTVT.

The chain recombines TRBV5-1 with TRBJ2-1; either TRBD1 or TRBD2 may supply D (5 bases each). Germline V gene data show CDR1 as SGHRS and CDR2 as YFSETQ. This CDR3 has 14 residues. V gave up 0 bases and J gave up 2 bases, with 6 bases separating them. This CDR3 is CASSLVGAYNEQFF. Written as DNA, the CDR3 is TGCGCCAGCAGCTTGGTGGGGGCCTACAATGAGCAGTTCTTC.

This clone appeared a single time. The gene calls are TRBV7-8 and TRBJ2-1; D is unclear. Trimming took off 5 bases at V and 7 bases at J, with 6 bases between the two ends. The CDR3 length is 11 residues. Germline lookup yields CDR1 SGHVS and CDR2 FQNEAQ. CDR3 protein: CASSPRNEQFF. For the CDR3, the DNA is TGTGCCAGCAGCCCAAGGAATGAGCAGTTCTTC.

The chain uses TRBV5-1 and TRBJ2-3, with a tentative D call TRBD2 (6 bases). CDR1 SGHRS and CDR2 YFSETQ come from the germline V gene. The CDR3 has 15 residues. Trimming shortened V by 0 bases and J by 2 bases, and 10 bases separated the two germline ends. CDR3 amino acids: CASSLVAAATDTQYF. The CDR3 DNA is TGCGCCAGCAGCTTGGTAGCGGCAGCCACAGATACGCAGTATTTT.

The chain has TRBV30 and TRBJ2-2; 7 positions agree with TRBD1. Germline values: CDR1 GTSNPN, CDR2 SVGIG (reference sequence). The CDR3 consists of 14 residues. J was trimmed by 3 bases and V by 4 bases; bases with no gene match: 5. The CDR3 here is CAWKHGTDTGELFF. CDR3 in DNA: TGTGCCTGGAAACACGGGACAGACACCGGGGAGCTGTTTTTT.

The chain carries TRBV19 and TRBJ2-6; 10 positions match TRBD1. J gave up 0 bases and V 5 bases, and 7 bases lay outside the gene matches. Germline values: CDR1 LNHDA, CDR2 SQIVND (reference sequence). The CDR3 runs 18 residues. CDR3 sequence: CASSSDRGPASGANVLTF. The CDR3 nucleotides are TGTGCCAGTAGTTCCGACAGGGGGCCAGCCTCTGGGGCCAACGTCCTGACTTTC.

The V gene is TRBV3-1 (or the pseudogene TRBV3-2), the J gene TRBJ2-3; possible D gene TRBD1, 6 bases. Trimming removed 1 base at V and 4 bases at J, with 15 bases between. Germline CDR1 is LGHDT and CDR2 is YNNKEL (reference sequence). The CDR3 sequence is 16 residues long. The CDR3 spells CASSQVGRGRSDTQYF. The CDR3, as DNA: TGTGCCAGCAGCCAAGTGGGCAGGGGAAGGTCAGATACGCAGTATTTT.

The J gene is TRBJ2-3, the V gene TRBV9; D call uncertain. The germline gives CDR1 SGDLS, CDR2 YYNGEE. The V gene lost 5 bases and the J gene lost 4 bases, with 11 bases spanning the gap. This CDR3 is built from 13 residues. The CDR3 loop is CASSESTPDTQYF. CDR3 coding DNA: TGTGCCAGCAGTGAAAGTACCCCAGATACGCAGTATTTT.

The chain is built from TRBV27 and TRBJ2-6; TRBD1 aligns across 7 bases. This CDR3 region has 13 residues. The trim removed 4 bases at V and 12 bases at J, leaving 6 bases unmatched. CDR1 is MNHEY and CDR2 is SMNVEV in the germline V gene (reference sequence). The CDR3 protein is CASSYRGRLVLTF. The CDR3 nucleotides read TGTGCCAGCAGTTACAGGGGCCGGCTCGTCCTGACTTTC.